This TCR beta chain was obtained from a study of PD-L1 blockade in urothelial cancer. Data came from immunoSEQ multiplex PCR; TCRdb stores just in-frame clones and leaves some out. The sample comprises about 120,000 clones, roughly 89% of which are singletons, and about 1.8% rests with the top ten. Time point given: peripheral blood 6 weeks after treatment start. J was trimmed by 5 bases and V by 3 bases; bases with no gene match: 8. From germline, CDR1 is SGHRS and CDR2 YFSETQ. This CDR3 region has 16 residues. The sequenced sample was PBMCs, obtained around atezolizumab (anti-PD-L1) treatment. The origin of this receptor is a man aged 55 to 69 with urothelial cancer. The V gene is TRBV5-1, the J gene TRBJ2-3, with TRBD1 matching 11 bases. DNA of the CDR3: TGCGCCAGCAGCTCTGCCGGGACAGGGGGTGGAGATACGCAGTATTTT. It specifies CASSSAGTGGGDTQYF.